The rows below give T cell receptor beta chains drawn from one sample of a study of blood T cell repertoires in COVID-19. Some clones are missing from TCRdb's copy, which holds only in-frame ones; the method was immunoSEQ multiplex PCR. The data show approximately 85,000 clones, approximately 89% seen once. Sequenced input: peripheral blood. The receptors originated from a man between 50 and 59 years old with acute or convalescent COVID-19. The CDR3 runs from the conserved cysteine through the conserved F or W. D genes are given only for firm matches. The listing skips clone size in some rows; elsewhere it reads once, few, many or a size class.

v_gene: TRBV28; d_gene: NA; abundance: NA; j_gene: TRBJ1-2; len: 15; CDR3aa: CASSLASQNNYGYTF; CDR3nt: TGTGCCAGCAGTTTAGCCTCACAGAATAACTATGGCTACACCTTC
v_gene: TRBV6-5; d_gene: TRBD1; abundance: NA; j_gene: TRBJ1-4; len: 15; CDR3aa: CASSYSDRAGEKLFF; CDR3nt: TGTGCCAGCAGTTACTCGGACAGGGCCGGTGAAAAACTGTTTTTT
v_gene: TRBV7-2; d_gene: NA; abundance: NA; j_gene: TRBJ2-1; len: 15; CDR3aa: CASSLAPRGINEQFF; CDR3nt: TGTGCCAGCAGCTTAGCCCCACGGGGGATCAATGAGCAGTTCTTC
v_gene: TRBV19; d_gene: TRBD1; abundance: NA; j_gene: TRBJ1-6; len: 15; CDR3aa: CASSMRTGGDSPLHF; CDR3nt: TGTGCCAGTAGTATGAGGACAGGGGGCGATTCACCCCTCCACTTT
v_gene: TRBV6-6; d_gene: NA; abundance: NA; j_gene: TRBJ2-6; len: 15; CDR3aa: CASSSGVAGANVLTF; CDR3nt: TGTGCCAGCAGTTCAGGGGTAGCTGGGGCCAACGTCCTGACTTTC
v_gene: TRBV23-1; d_gene: TRBD1; abundance: NA; j_gene: TRBJ2-7; len: 11; CDR3aa: CARGQGDEQYF; CDR3nt: TGCGCCAGGGGACAGGGTGACGAGCAGTACTTC
v_gene: TRBV5-1; d_gene: TRBD2; abundance: few; j_gene: TRBJ2-3; len: 15; CDR3aa: CASSFQRGGRDTQYF; CDR3nt: TGCGCCAGCAGCTTCCAGCGGGGGGGCCGGGATACGCAGTATTTT
v_gene: TRBV5-8; d_gene: NA; abundance: NA; j_gene: TRBJ2-3; len: 15; CDR3aa: CASSPGLGDTDTQYF; CDR3nt: TGTGCCAGCAGCCCGGGACTTGGGGACACAGATACGCAGTATTTT
v_gene: TRBV6-5; d_gene: TRBD1; abundance: NA; j_gene: TRBJ2-7; len: 14; CDR3aa: CASSLQGGVDEQYF; CDR3nt: TGTGCCAGCAGTTTACAGGGGGGAGTCGACGAGCAGTACTTC
v_gene: TRBV7-9; d_gene: NA; abundance: NA; j_gene: TRBJ2-2; len: 16; CDR3aa: CASSSPVIANTGELFF; CDR3nt: TGTGCCAGCAGCTCCCCGGTTATCGCGAACACCGGGGAGCTGTTTTTT
v_gene: TRBV11-2; d_gene: NA; abundance: NA; j_gene: TRBJ1-4; len: 17; CDR3aa: CASSLGQGRNLNEKLFF; CDR3nt: TGTGCCAGCAGCTTAGGGCAGGGGCGAAATCTTAATGAAAAACTGTTTTTT
v_gene: TRBV7-9; d_gene: NA; abundance: NA; j_gene: TRBJ1-6; len: 13; CDR3aa: CASSFIAYSPLHF; CDR3nt: TGTGCCAGCAGCTTTATAGCGTATTCACCCCTCCACTTT
v_gene: TRBV7-6; d_gene: TRBD1; abundance: NA; j_gene: TRBJ1-1; len: 15; CDR3aa: CASSRSPGQVTEAFF; CDR3nt: TGTGCCAGCAGCCGTAGTCCGGGACAGGTGACTGAAGCTTTCTTT
v_gene: TRBV18; d_gene: NA; abundance: once; j_gene: TRBJ1-3; len: 16; CDR3aa: CASSPSRVVKGNTIYF; CDR3nt: TGTGCCAGCTCACCAAGCAGGGTCGTAAAAGGAAACACCATATATTTT
v_gene: TRBV7-2; d_gene: TRBD1; abundance: NA; j_gene: TRBJ2-5; len: 16; CDR3aa: CASSFPRTGGRETQYF; CDR3nt: TGTGCCAGCAGCTTCCCCCGTACAGGGGGCCGGGAGACCCAGTACTTC
v_gene: TRBV9; d_gene: NA; abundance: NA; j_gene: TRBJ2-5; len: 16; CDR3aa: CASSTSRPGGGETQYF; CDR3nt: TGTGCCAGCAGCACCTCCCGCCCCGGAGGTGGGGAGACCCAGTACTTC
v_gene: TRBV3-1/TRBV3-2; d_gene: TRBD1; abundance: NA; j_gene: TRBJ1-5; len: 14; CDR3aa: CASSPGQGNQPQHF; CDR3nt: TGTGCCAGCAGCCCGGGACAGGGGAATCAGCCCCAGCATTTT
v_gene: TRBV6-5; d_gene: NA; abundance: NA; j_gene: TRBJ1-3; len: 13; CDR3aa: CASRRVGGNTIYF; CDR3nt: TGTGCCAGCCGGCGGGTGGGAGGAAACACCATATATTTT
v_gene: TRBV19; d_gene: TRBD1; abundance: NA; j_gene: TRBJ1-1; len: 15; CDR3aa: CASSPRDRARTEAFF; CDR3nt: TGTGCCAGTAGTCCTCGCGACAGGGCGCGAACTGAAGCTTTCTTT
v_gene: TRBV27; d_gene: TRBD1; abundance: NA; j_gene: TRBJ2-7; len: 14; CDR3aa: CASSDRTGGYEQYF; CDR3nt: TGTGCCAGCTCCGACCGGACAGGGGGCTACGAGCAGTACTTC
v_gene: TRBV29-1; d_gene: NA; abundance: NA; j_gene: TRBJ1-1; len: 13; CDR3aa: CSVEKRLDTEAFF; CDR3nt: TGCAGCGTTGAGAAGAGGTTGGACACTGAAGCTTTCTTT
v_gene: TRBV11-2; d_gene: TRBD2; abundance: NA; j_gene: TRBJ2-3; len: 16; CDR3aa: CASSLTLAEPTDTQYF; CDR3nt: TGTGCCAGCAGCCTTACCCTAGCGGAGCCCACAGATACGCAGTATTTT
v_gene: TRBV29-1; d_gene: TRBD1; abundance: NA; j_gene: TRBJ1-2; len: 13; CDR3aa: CSVGQGRDYGYTF; CDR3nt: TGCAGCGTTGGACAGGGTAGGGACTATGGCTACACCTTC
v_gene: TRBV18; d_gene: TRBD1; abundance: NA; j_gene: TRBJ2-1; len: 17; CDR3aa: CASSPPQGPSSYNEQFF; CDR3nt: TGTGCCAGCTCACCACCACAGGGGCCAAGCTCCTACAATGAGCAGTTCTTC
v_gene: TRBV4-1; d_gene: NA; abundance: NA; j_gene: TRBJ1-1; len: 15; CDR3aa: CASSQVGGRDTEAFF; CDR3nt: TGCGCCAGCAGCCAAGTTGGGGGCAGAGACACTGAAGCTTTCTTT
v_gene: TRBV24-1; d_gene: TRBD1; abundance: NA; j_gene: TRBJ2-1; len: 17; CDR3aa: CATSDPNRGPKYNEQFF; CDR3nt: TGTGCCACCAGTGATCCTAACAGGGGGCCAAAATACAATGAGCAGTTCTTC
v_gene: TRBV5-1; d_gene: NA; abundance: NA; j_gene: TRBJ1-1; len: 14; CDR3aa: CASSLDGANTEAFF; CDR3nt: TGCGCCAGCAGCTTGGACGGAGCAAACACTGAAGCTTTCTTT
v_gene: TRBV11-2; d_gene: TRBD2; abundance: NA; j_gene: TRBJ2-1; len: 15; CDR3aa: CASTPQTSQVNEQFF; CDR3nt: TGTGCCAGCACACCCCAGACTAGCCAGGTCAATGAGCAGTTCTTC
v_gene: TRBV5-1; d_gene: TRBD1; abundance: NA; j_gene: TRBJ2-5; len: 14; CDR3aa: CASSLGTGEKTQYF; CDR3nt: TGCGCCAGCAGCTTGGGGACAGGCGAAAAGACCCAGTACTTC
v_gene: TRBV11-2; d_gene: NA; abundance: NA; j_gene: TRBJ2-2; len: 16; CDR3aa: CASSLVLWHNTGELFF; CDR3nt: TGTGCCAGCAGCTTAGTTTTGTGGCACAACACCGGGGAGCTGTTTTTT
v_gene: TRBV5-8; d_gene: TRBD1; abundance: NA; j_gene: TRBJ1-2; len: 15; CDR3aa: CASSLYTGGTGGYTF; CDR3nt: TGTGCCAGCAGCTTGTATACAGGGGGCACGGGGGGCTACACCTTC
v_gene: TRBV27; d_gene: NA; abundance: once; j_gene: TRBJ1-6; len: 13; CDR3aa: CASSLSKGVPLHF; CDR3nt: TGTGCCAGCAGTTTATCCAAAGGGGTCCCCCTCCACTTT
v_gene: TRBV7-2; d_gene: TRBD1; abundance: NA; j_gene: TRBJ1-5; len: 15; CDR3aa: CASSLAGQVNQPQHF; CDR3nt: TGTGCCAGCAGCTTAGCGGGACAGGTCAATCAGCCCCAGCATTTT
v_gene: TRBV4-1; d_gene: NA; abundance: NA; j_gene: TRBJ1-6; len: 14; CDR3aa: CASSQVAVNSPLHF; CDR3nt: TGCGCCAGCAGCCAAGTGGCGGTAAACTCACCCCTCCACTTT
v_gene: TRBV5-5; d_gene: TRBD2; abundance: NA; j_gene: TRBJ2-3; len: 15; CDR3aa: CASSLQRGRTDTQYF; CDR3nt: TGTGCCAGCAGCTTGCAGCGGGGACGCACAGATACGCAGTATTTT
v_gene: TRBV11-1; d_gene: NA; abundance: once; j_gene: TRBJ2-5; len: 16; CDR3aa: CASSLGAGAEAETQYF; CDR3nt: TGTGCCAGCAGCTTAGGAGCAGGGGCCGAGGCAGAGACCCAGTACTTC
v_gene: TRBV4-1; d_gene: NA; abundance: NA; j_gene: TRBJ1-2; len: 12; CDR3aa: CASSQEGARLTF; CDR3nt: TGCGCCAGCAGCCAAGAGGGGGCGCGACTCACCTTC
v_gene: TRBV2; d_gene: NA; abundance: few; j_gene: TRBJ1-2; len: 14; CDR3aa: CASSEGTDYYGYTF; CDR3nt: TGTGCCAGCAGTGAAGGGACTGACTACTATGGCTACACCTTC
v_gene: TRBV9; d_gene: TRBD1; abundance: NA; j_gene: TRBJ1-6; len: 13; CDR3aa: CASSPHRGSPLHF; CDR3nt: TGTGCCAGCAGCCCACACAGGGGTTCACCCCTCCACTTT
v_gene: TRBV5-1; d_gene: TRBD1; abundance: NA; j_gene: TRBJ1-1; len: 13; CDR3aa: CASSVDRDVEAFF; CDR3nt: TGCGCCAGCAGCGTTGACAGGGACGTTGAAGCTTTCTTT
v_gene: TRBV14; d_gene: NA; abundance: NA; j_gene: TRBJ2-1; len: 16; CDR3aa: CASSPVHYTSYNEQFF; CDR3nt: TGTGCCAGCAGCCCAGTACATTACACCTCCTACAATGAGCAGTTCTTC
v_gene: TRBV9; d_gene: TRBD1; abundance: NA; j_gene: TRBJ2-2; len: 17; CDR3aa: CASSVDRGVLSTGELFF; CDR3nt: TGTGCCAGCAGCGTTGACAGGGGTGTTTTGAGTACCGGGGAGCTGTTTTTT
v_gene: TRBV9; d_gene: TRBD1; abundance: NA; j_gene: TRBJ1-1; len: 16; CDR3aa: CASSLPPTGGDTEAFF; CDR3nt: TGTGCCAGCAGCCTACCCCCGACAGGGGGGGACACTGAAGCTTTCTTT
v_gene: TRBV4-1; d_gene: TRBD2; abundance: NA; j_gene: TRBJ2-7; len: 15; CDR3aa: CASSQLSSGNYEQYF; CDR3nt: TGCGCCAGCAGCCAACTATCTAGCGGGAACTACGAGCAGTACTTC
v_gene: TRBV27; d_gene: TRBD1; abundance: NA; j_gene: TRBJ1-6; len: 15; CDR3aa: CASTPITGGNSPLHF; CDR3nt: TGTGCCAGCACCCCGATTACAGGGGGAAATTCACCCCTCCACTTT
v_gene: TRBV6-4; d_gene: NA; abundance: NA; j_gene: TRBJ2-4; len: 17; CDR3aa: CASSDSIQGLAKNIQYF; CDR3nt: TGTGCCAGCAGTGACTCGATCCAGGGGTTAGCCAAAAACATTCAGTACTTC